This T cell receptor beta chain comes out of a study of blood T cells in healthy people across ages. Study results and caveats: Diversity of TCR beta per million T cells declined in a roughly linear way with age.

This CDR3 is built from 13 residues. Germline CDR1 and CDR2: SQVTM and ANQGSEA. V lost 4 bases to trimming and J lost 7 bases; unmatched junction nucleotides: 8. Around 10 milliliters of peripheral blood were drawn from each donor. Extraction of total RNA produced a minimum of 5.5 micrograms from each sample. Primers used in a second PCR of about 6 to 11 cycles were a sample-barcoded 5' primer and a J-beta primer mix. Each cDNA molecule, via a template-switch adaptor with 12 random nucleotides, was tagged. TCRdb re-derived calls from the 5' RACE reads in MiXCR, one entry per CDR3 protein. The table has hundreds of thousands of distinct CDR3 sequences, over 40% seen once. In the case of this clonotype: Its antigen is as yet unknown.

The rearrangement joins TRBV29-1 to TRBJ1-1, with 8 positions matching TRBD1. The receptor comes from an elderly woman in good health. The sequenced sample was blood. The CDR3 coding sequence is TGCAGCGTTGGGACAGGGCTGCCGGGTGAAGCTTTCTTT. Its protein product is CSVGTGLPGEAFF.